This TCR beta chain was profiled in a study of control samples from healthy donors and cancer patients. Germline loops: CDR1 KGHDR, CDR2 SFDVKD. The ends were cut back, 5 bases at V and 8 bases at J, with 9 bases in the middle. The CDR3 sequence is 11 residues long. Clones were read by immunoSEQ multiplex PCR, and TCRdb kept only the in-frame ones, dropping some. The sample records about 92,000 clones, 82% being singletons. The chain has TRBV24-1 and TRBJ2-7; D perhaps matches TRBD1 (6 bases). This receptor was identified in a woman aged 60-70 years in good health. Sequenced input: blood. The CDR3, as DNA: TGTGCCACCAGTGTCCAGGGGAAGCAGTACTTC. This codes for CATSVQGKQYF.